One sample yielded the 11 T cell receptor beta chains listed below, sequenced in a study of human T cells and chemical hapten exposure. The time point here: patch test 1, 2 weeks after DPC sensitization. Sample treatment: therapeutic diphenylcyclopropenone sensitization with weekly scalp DPC. From the RACE reads, TCRdb called clonotypes with MiXCR, one entry per CDR3 protein. In the table there are 90,000 to 120,000 distinct CDR3 sequences, about 10% of which are singletons. The material was whole blood, obtained in connection with sensitization to the hapten diphenylcyclopropenone (DPC). These receptors all come from a woman aged 40 to 50 with alopecia areata. Some clones in this sample may be carry-over from other donors' samples.

This clonotype has a count of ten or more. The J gene is TRBJ2-4, the V gene TRBV4-1; unclear D gene. The V end was cut by 0 bases, the J end by 0 bases, with 12 bases between. CDR3 length: 17 residues. Germline lookup yields CDR1 MGHRA and CDR2 YSYEKL. The CDR3 DNA follows: TGCGCCAGCAGCCAAGATCTTGGGGTTCTAGCCAAAAACATTCAGTACTTC. Residues: CASSQDLGVLAKNIQYF.

This clonotype was observed a handful of times. CDR3 region: CASAGTNQPQHF. CDR3 DNA sequence: TGTGCTAGTGCCGGCACTAATCAGCCCCAGCATTTT. The chain uses TRBV12-5 and TRBJ1-5; D not resolved. This CDR3 is built from 12 residues. Germline CDR1 LGHNT, CDR2 FRNRAP. The ends were cut back, 7 bases at V and 4 bases at J, with 8 bases in the middle.

This clonotype was recorded at least ten times. The V gene is TRBV3-1, the J gene TRBJ2-1; D may be TRBD2 (5 bases). The germline V and J ends were trimmed by 3 bases and 6 bases, with 9 bases remaining between them. The CDR3 extends over 13 amino acids. Looked up from germline, CDR1 is LGHDT and CDR2 is YNNKEL (reference sequence). CDR3 DNA sequence: TGTGCCAGCAGCCAGAGGGAGCCCAATGAGCAGTTCTTC. It encodes CASSQREPNEQFF.

This clonotype was seen at least ten times. The chain carries TRBV5-5 and TRBJ1-1; D remains unclear. Trimming cost V 3 bases and J 2 bases, with 14 bases left between them. This CDR3 has 15 residues. CDR1 and CDR2 (germline): SGHKS, YYEKEE (reference sequence). CDR3 loop: CASSSSDVPNTEAFF. The CDR3 DNA sequence: TGTGCCAGCAGCTCTTCGGATGTCCCCAACACTGAAGCTTTCTTT.

This clonotype was observed at least ten times. The J gene is TRBJ1-4, the V gene TRBV4-3; unclear D gene. Trimming took 1 base from V and 5 from J, leaving 8 bases between them. This CDR3 is 14 amino acids long. The germline V gene encodes CDR1 LGHNA and CDR2 YSLEER. CDR3 sequence (DNA): TGCGCCAGCAGCCAAGTGGGCGGGAATGAAAAACTGTTTTTT. Translation: CASSQVGGNEKLFF.

The sample holds a few counts of this clonotype. This chain links TRBV6-5 with TRBJ2-3; D is possibly TRBD2 (6 bases). The V end was cut by 0 bases, the J end by 0 bases, with 16 bases between. Looked up from germline, CDR1 is MNHEY and CDR2 is SVGAGI. There are 18 residues in the CDR3. CDR3 in amino acids: CASSYSAPHRGSTDTQYF. CDR3 coding DNA: TGTGCCAGCAGTTACTCAGCTCCCCATCGGGGGAGCACAGATACGCAGTATTTT.

This clonotype was detected ten times or more. This chain connects TRBV20-1 to TRBJ2-7, with D maybe TRBD1 (6 bases). The CDR3 covers 15 residues. Deletions cut 1 base from V and 3 bases from J, with 16 bases between. Per germline, CDR1 DFQATT and CDR2 SNEGSKA (reference sequence). CDR3 protein: CSARGPWGLLYEQYF. In DNA form, the CDR3 reads TGCAGTGCTAGAGGTCCCTGGGGGCTCCTCTACGAGCAGTACTTC.

This clonotype was seen only a few times. V usage is TRBV3-1 and J usage is TRBJ2-7, with 8 bases that match TRBD1. Per germline, CDR1 LGHDT and CDR2 YNNKEL (reference sequence). The J segment lost 3 bases and the V segment lost 4 bases, leaving 8 bases of the junction unmatched. This CDR3 spans 15 amino acids. Written as DNA, the CDR3 is TGTGCCAGCAGCCCGGTATGGGACAGGAACTACGAGCAGTACTTC. It translates to CASSPVWDRNYEQYF.

In this sample, this clonotype turned up many times. The gene calls are TRBV12-3 or TRBV12-4 and TRBJ2-1; no clear D gene. There are 15 residues in the CDR3. Trimming removed 8 bases at V and 10 bases at J, with 24 bases between. The DNA for the CDR3 is TGTGCCAGCCAAGTAGCTAGGCCAACGGTCAGCGAGCAGTTCTTC. It yields the protein CASQVARPTVSEQFF.

This chain links TRBV20-1 with TRBJ1-1; 7 bases are a match to TRBD1. Germline CDR1 DFQATT, CDR2 SNEGSKA (reference sequence). V was pared by 6 bases and J by 1 base, with 14 bases of the junction left unmatched. The CDR3 has 16 amino acids. Written as DNA, the CDR3 is TGCAGTGCCCACCCCGTGGGGGCAGGGGGGAACACTGAAGCTTTCTTT. Its translation is CSAHPVGAGGNTEAFF.

There are a few counts of this clonotype. This chain uses TRBV7-2 with TRBJ2-1; D possibly corresponds to TRBD1 (5 bases). V lost 5 bases and J 12 bases, leaving 14 bases between the germline ends. Germline-derived CDR1 and CDR2 are SGHTA and FQGNSA. CDR3 length equals 12 residues. CDR3 sequence (DNA): TGTGCCAGCAGCCAAGAAGGGGCCAGGCAGTTCTTC. As protein: CASSQEGARQFF.